These 2 T cell receptor beta chains were sequenced from one sample in a study of cytomegalovirus exposure and HLA in healthy donors. TCRdb's copy holds only in-frame clones and misses some; the assay was immunoSEQ multiplex PCR. This table holds about 300,000 clones, 70% to 90% found once. What was sequenced was PBMCs. Source of these receptors: a woman aged 18-29 years in good health and CMV-seronegative.

In its sample, this clone was seen once. This sequence joins TRBV7-9 and TRBJ2-7; 10 nucleotides align to TRBD1. V shed 5 bases and J 5 bases; nucleotides not matched to a gene: 6. Per the germline V gene, CDR1 is SEHNR and CDR2 is FQNEAQ (reference sequence). The CDR3 totals 14 residues. CDR3 amino acids: CASSRDRGMDEQYF. In nucleotides, the CDR3 is TGTGCCAGCAGCCGGGACAGGGGTATGGACGAGCAGTACTTC. Full variable domain (rest looked up from reference TRBV7-9 and TRBJ2-7): DTGVSQNPRHKITKRGQNVTFRCDPISEHNRLYWYRQTLGQGPEFLTYFQNEAQLEKSRLLSDRFSAERPKGSFSTLEIQRTEQGDSAMYLCASSRDRGMDEQYFGPGTRLTVT.

The V gene is TRBV4-1, the J gene TRBJ2-1, with a tentative D call TRBD1 (6 bases). Per the germline V gene, CDR1 is MGHRA and CDR2 is YSYEKL. CDR3 size: 16 residues. Deletions cut 4 bases from V and 7 bases from J, with 20 bases between. CDR3 nucleotide sequence: TGCGCCAGCAGCCCACTGGGGGCCTACCTGGTTAATGAGCAGTTCTTC. Translation: CASSPLGAYLVNEQFF.